The clone carrying this TCR beta chain was found a few times. The antigen remains unidentified. The CDR3 is 15 residues long. Deletions cut 5 bases from V and 3 bases from J, with 17 bases between. Germline-derived CDR1 and CDR2 are MNHNS and SASEGT. The record originates from a study of cytomegalovirus exposure and HLA in healthy donors. The study's findings and limits: Later genetic work tied a missense DCLRE1C variant to beta-chain V and J trimming.

The PCR employed 60 Vbeta primers together with 13 Jbeta primers. This table comes from immunoSEQ multiplex PCR, and its TCRdb copy is limited to in-frame clones, with some not included. The sample has 150,000 to 200,000 clones; just under 80% are singletons. Regarding donors, all were healthy bone marrow donors. J is TRBJ2-7 and V is TRBV6-1; D may be TRBD2 (7 bases). The sequencing sample was made of PBMCs. The source of this sequence is a woman aged 45-65 years in good health and CMV-seropositive. The CDR3 loop is CASSIPGGPFYEQYF. The CDR3, as DNA: TGTGCCAGCAGTATCCCGGGGGGCCCATTCTACGAGCAGTACTTC.